This T cell receptor beta chain was sequenced for a study of cytomegalovirus exposure and HLA in healthy donors. Study information: Most donors, just over 80% of 398 genotyped, fell in the Caucasian-associated ancestry cluster. General study results and limits: In terms of immune exposure information, only CMV serostatus was available. For most TCR sequences rarity was the rule, although some public TCRs occurred in many donors.

This clone turned up a few times. Antigen: not known. Germline V lookup: CDR1 SGHRS, CDR2 YFSETQ. This CDR3 has 15 amino acids. V gave up 4 bases and J gave up 4 bases; unmatched junction bases: 8. It was with 60 Vbeta and 13 Jbeta primers that the PCR ran. Here immunoSEQ multiplex PCR was the method, and the copy in TCRdb shows in-frame clones only, minus some. The sample has about 110,000 clones, roughly four fifths seen once. The chain couples TRBV5-1 to TRBJ2-5; TRBD1 agrees at 9 bases. This clonotype was obtained from a middle-aged man in good health and CMV-seronegative. Input material: PBMCs. CDR3 DNA: TGCGCCAGCAGCGCCTTACAGGGGGCATCAGAGACCCAGTACTTC. Protein product: CASSALQGASETQYF.